These 26 T cell receptor beta chains share one sample of origin, sequenced in a study of CD8 T cells in ankylosing spondylitis. TCRdb recomputed calls from the 5' RACE reads with MiXCR, one row per CDR3 protein. The repertoire holds about 460,000 distinct CDR3 sequences, with less than 6% as singletons. Study results and caveats: A motif in TCR beta, a set of 8 or 9 highly homologous variants, appeared characteristic of ankylosing spondylitis blood.

These TCRs' antigens remain unknown. The sample comprised blood, either unsorted or a sorted T cell fraction (not recorded which). The receptor source for this set is a male donor with ankylosing spondylitis.

This clonotype was counted a few times. The chain couples TRBV29-1 to TRBJ2-7; 8 nucleotides match TRBD1. The CDR3 loop spans 15 amino acids. CDR1 and CDR2 (germline): SQVTM, ANQGSEA. J lost 7 bases, V lost 3 bases, and 14 bases had no gene match. The CDR3 sequence is CSVDKAAGGAGEQYF. CDR3 sequence (DNA): TGCAGCGTTGATAAGGCGGCAGGGGGCGCGGGAGAGCAGTACTTC.

As concerns this clonotype: A much bigger clone sits one base away, suggesting this may be a read error. The V gene is TRBV7-2, the J gene TRBJ2-3; D is ambiguous. This CDR3 contains 11 residues. The germline V gene encodes CDR1 SGHTA and CDR2 FQGNSA. The CDR3 here is CASRKADAQYF. CDR3 DNA sequence: TGTGCCAGCAGGAAGGCAGATGCGCAGTATTTT.

This clonotype came up many times. The rearrangement joins TRBV11-2 to TRBJ1-2; possibly TRBD1 for D (6 bases). The CDR3 totals 12 residues. Germline V lookup: CDR1 SGHAT, CDR2 FQNNGV. Trimming cost V 5 bases and J 4 bases, with 8 bases left between them. CDR3 loop: CASSRGPYGYTF. CDR3 bases: TGTGCCAGCAGCCGGGGGCCCTATGGCTACACCTTC.

Ten or more counts support this clonotype. The chain links TRBV7-3 to TRBJ2-5, with TRBD1 matching over 9 bases. The V gene's germline CDR1 is SGHTA and CDR2 FQGTGA. The trim removed 5 bases at V and 5 bases at J, leaving 6 bases unmatched. The length of the CDR3 is 14 residues. For the CDR3, the DNA is TGTGCCAGCAGCGCCGGGACAGGGCTTGAGACCCAGTACTTC. It translates to CASSAGTGLETQYF.

This clonotype was detected ten times or more. The chain joins TRBV4-1 to TRBJ2-5; 7 bases match TRBD1. This CDR3 has 15 residues. Germline values: CDR1 MGHRA, CDR2 YSYEKL. After removal of 4 bases from V and 5 bases from J, the junction contained 10 bases not matched to a gene. The CDR3 coding sequence is TGCGCCAGCAGCCGGTCCATCGACAGGGAGGAGACCCAGTACTTC. Protein sequence: CASSRSIDREETQYF.

This clonotype has ten or more counts. The chain joins TRBV9 to TRBJ2-2; D not resolved. CDR3 length: 15 amino acids. Germline V gene sequence: CDR1 SGDLS, CDR2 YYNGEE. V lost 3 bases to trimming and J lost 3 bases, with 12 bases between them. The CDR3 is CASSAWGSDTGELFF. DNA for the CDR3: TGTGCCAGCAGCGCTTGGGGTTCTGACACCGGGGAGCTGTTTTTT. The entire variable domain, with the rest obtained from reference TRBV9 and TRBJ2-2, is as follows: DSGVTQTPKHLITATGQRVTLRCSPRSGDLSVYWYQQSLDQGLQFLIQYYNGEERAKGNILERFSAQQFPDLHSELNLSSLELGDSALYFCASSAWGSDTGELFFGEGSRLTVL.

This clonotype has at least ten counts. This chain links TRBV18 with TRBJ2-1; tentative D call: TRBD1 (5 bases). Germline values: CDR1 KGHSH, CDR2 LQKENI. This CDR3 is 15 amino acids long. Trimming removed 0 bases from V and 3 bases from J, with 9 bases in between. The CDR3 DNA is TGTGCCAGCTCACCACCCAGGGAAGGCTACAATGAGCAGTTCTTC. Its translation: CASSPPREGYNEQFF.

In this sample, this clonotype turned up many times. The chain combines TRBV7-9 with TRBJ2-2; no firm D call. Germline CDR1 reads SEHNR; CDR2 reads FQNEAQ (reference sequence). V shed 3 bases and J shed 1 base, with 6 bases lying between them. The CDR3 length is 14 residues. The CDR3 here is CASSLWRNTGELFF. The CDR3 DNA reads as TGTGCCAGCAGCTTGTGGCGGAACACCGGGGAGCTGTTTTTT.

A few counts support this clonotype. The chain recombines TRBV14 with TRBJ1-1; D may be TRBD1 (6 bases). The CDR3 runs to 14 residues. Germline CDR1 and CDR2: SGHDN and FVKESK. V lost 4 bases, J lost 5 bases, and 14 bases lay in between. The CDR3 nucleotides read TGTGCCAGCAGCCCTCGGGGGCGATTTACTGAAGCTTTCTTT. It specifies CASSPRGRFTEAFF.

This clonotype was counted ten times or more. The chain employs TRBV5-1 and TRBJ1-4; 8 bases match TRBD1. Per the germline V gene, CDR1 is SGHRS and CDR2 is YFSETQ. CDR3 size: 16 residues. V was clipped by 0 bases and J by 7 bases; unmatched bases: 8. CDR3 protein: CASSLGQGAFGEKLFF. As DNA, the CDR3 is TGCGCCAGCAGCTTGGGGCAGGGGGCGTTTGGTGAAAAACTGTTTTTT.

The sample holds many counts of this clonotype. The rearrangement joins TRBV4-2 to TRBJ1-1, with 9 bases fitting TRBD1. Trimming removed 4 bases from V and 5 bases from J; junction bases left unmatched: 5. Germline lookup yields CDR1 LGHNA and CDR2 YNFKEQ. The CDR3 sequence is 14 residues long. The CDR3 loop reads CASSPTGGLTEAFF. CDR3 DNA: TGTGCCAGCAGCCCAACAGGGGGCCTGACTGAAGCTTTCTTT.

At least ten counts were recorded for this clonotype. The V gene is TRBV5-1, the J gene TRBJ2-3; 9 bases are shared with TRBD2. With V trimmed by 2 bases and J by 0 bases, 1 base remained unmatched. Looked up from germline, CDR1 is SGHRS and CDR2 is YFSETQ. The CDR3 spans 15 residues. CDR3 in amino acids: CASSFSGSSTDTQYF. Here the CDR3 DNA reads TGCGCCAGCAGCTTTAGCGGGAGTAGCACAGATACGCAGTATTTT.

This clonotype was detected ten times or more. This sequence joins TRBV10-3 and TRBJ1-3; D is undetermined. With 6 bases removed from V and 0 bases from J, the gap between germline ends came to 9 bases. The germline V gene has CDR1 ENHRY and CDR2 SYGVKD. The CDR3 length is 14 residues. The CDR3 DNA is TGTGCCATCAGCGTAAGCATCTCTGGAAACACCATATATTTT. This translates into CAISVSISGNTIYF.

This clonotype has a count of ten or more. The chain combines TRBV6-2 or TRBV6-3 with TRBJ2-5; D is unclear. This CDR3 comprises 13 residues. Per the germline V gene, CDR1 is MNHEY and CDR2 is SVGEGT. The V gene lost 0 bases and the J gene lost 6 bases, with 8 bases spanning the gap. CDR3: CASSYSEQQTQYF. The CDR3 DNA reads as TGTGCCAGCAGTTACTCGGAGCAGCAGACCCAGTACTTC.

This clonotype was recorded many times. This sequence joins TRBV28 and TRBJ1-5; 10 bases are shared with TRBD1. Per germline, CDR1 MDHEN and CDR2 SYDVKM. The CDR3 is 15 residues long. J was trimmed by 5 bases and V by 3 bases; bases with no gene match: 4. CDR3 nucleotide sequence: TGTGCCAGCAGTTTGGACAGGGGGTTATATCAGCCCCAGCATTTT. Protein sequence: CASSLDRGLYQPQHF.

This clonotype was detected many times. In DNA, the CDR3 is TGTGCCATCAGTGGGACAGGGAATGGCTACACCTTC. Translation gives CAISGTGNGYTF. The chain joins TRBV10-3 to TRBJ1-2; TRBD1 aligns across 8 bases. CDR3 length: 12 residues. Germline V gene sequence: CDR1 ENHRY, CDR2 SYGVKD. Losses at the gene ends were 4 bases for V and 6 bases for J; bases not matched to a gene: 1.

This clonotype came up a few times. The rearrangement links TRBV5-1 to TRBJ2-3; 9 bases line up with TRBD2. The CDR3 is made up of 16 amino acids. The germline gives CDR1 SGHRS, CDR2 YFSETQ. V shed 2 bases, J shed 2 bases, and the junction held 6 bases outside the gene matches. The CDR3 sequence: CASSFARLADTDTQYF. CDR3 nucleotide sequence: TGCGCCAGCAGCTTTGCGCGACTAGCGGACACAGATACGCAGTATTTT. Variable domain in full (rest from reference TRBV5-1 and TRBJ2-3): KAGVTQTPRYLIKTRGQQVTLSCSPISGHRSVSWYQQTPGQGLQFLFEYFSETQRNKGNFPGRFSGRQFSNSRSEMNVSTLELGDSALYLCASSFARLADTDTQYFGPGTRLTVL.

This clonotype occurred many times. The chain carries TRBV6-1 and TRBJ2-3, with 8 bases aligning to TRBD2. This CDR3 has 15 residues. The V and J ends lost 4 bases and 2 bases, in that order; junction bases with no gene match: 5. Per germline, CDR1 MNHNS and CDR2 SASEGT. The CDR3 region is CASSVTSGITDTQYF. CDR3 sequence (DNA): TGTGCCAGCAGTGTTACTAGCGGCATCACAGATACGCAGTATTTT.

This clonotype has ten or more counts. The chain couples TRBV29-1 to TRBJ2-2; D is possibly TRBD1 or TRBD2 (5 bases each). This CDR3 region has 13 residues. Trimming pared 7 bases from V and 8 bases from J, leaving 17 bases between. Germline loops: CDR1 SQVTM, CDR2 ANQGSEA. The CDR3 DNA follows: TGCAGCGCCCGCCGGGACCCTAGGGGGGAGCTGTTTTTT. This sequence encodes CSARRDPRGELFF.

This chain links TRBV6-2 or TRBV6-3 with TRBJ2-3; a possible D gene is TRBD2 (5 bases). The CDR3 covers 17 residues. V lost 4 bases to trimming and J lost 0 bases, with 17 bases between them. The germline V gene has CDR1 MNHEY and CDR2 SVGEGT. The CDR3 DNA is TGTGCCAGCAGTTTTCATCTAAGAGCGGACAGCACAGATACGCAGTATTTT. Translation: CASSFHLRADSTDTQYF.

This clonotype was seen at least ten times. The chain is built from TRBV12-3 or TRBV12-4 and TRBJ2-2, with D possibly matching TRBD2 (5 bases). Trimming took 5 bases from V and 3 from J, leaving 13 bases between them. The length of the CDR3 is 15 residues. CDR3 amino acids: CASSPSRGYTGELFF. In DNA, the CDR3 is TGTGCCAGCAGTCCATCTCGAGGGTACACCGGGGAGCTGTTTTTT.

In this sample, this clonotype turned up many times. The genes are TRBV6-2 or TRBV6-3 and TRBJ1-1; D gene uncertain. The CDR3 runs to 12 residues. V lost 5 bases, J lost 6 bases, and 10 bases lay in between. Germline CDR1 MNHEY, CDR2 SVGEGT. CDR3 sequence (DNA): TGTGCCAGCAGTGCCCGGGTTTCTGAAGCTTTCTTT. Encoded protein: CASSARVSEAFF.

This clonotype was picked up a small number of times. The chain recombines TRBV20-1 with TRBJ2-1; 7 bases are shared with TRBD1. This CDR3 has 15 amino acids. Germline loops: CDR1 DFQATT, CDR2 SNEGSKA (reference sequence). J lost 7 bases, V lost 3 bases, and 12 bases had no gene match. The CDR3 nucleotides are TGCAGTGCTAGTCGGTTACGACGCAGGGGGAATGAGCAGTTCTTC. Translated: CSASRLRRRGNEQFF.

This clonotype was counted at least ten times. CDR3 region: CASRDWRGGGEAFF. The CDR3 region has the DNA TGTGCCAGCAGGGACTGGAGAGGGGGCGGTGAAGCTTTCTTT. V gene TRBV6-2 or TRBV6-3 combines with J gene TRBJ1-1, with 7 bases aligning to TRBD1. CDR3 length: 14 amino acids. The germline CDR1 and CDR2 sequences are MNHEY and SVGEGT. J lost 7 bases, V lost 6 bases, and 11 bases had no gene match.

This clonotype was counted many times. The rearrangement links TRBV29-1 to TRBJ1-4, with D perhaps matching TRBD1 (5 bases). The germline V gene has CDR1 SQVTM and CDR2 ANQGSEA. The CDR3 is 11 residues long. Trimming cost V 7 bases and J 17 bases, with 20 bases left between them. In nucleotides, the CDR3 is TGCAGCGCCGGGACGGCGGGAGAGTTTTTTTTT. As protein: CSAGTAGEFFF.

In its sample, this clonotype was seen many times. The chain combines TRBV15 with TRBJ2-2; no firm D call. Trimming stripped 9 bases from V and 2 bases from J, with 13 bases between. The CDR3 runs 14 residues. CDR1 is LNHNV and CDR2 is YYDKDF in the germline V gene (reference sequence). For the CDR3, the DNA is TGTGCCACTAGACGGGCTCCAAACACCGGGGAGCTGTTTTTT. It translates to CATRRAPNTGELFF. The entire variable domain, with the rest obtained from reference TRBV15 and TRBJ2-2, is as follows: DAMVIQNPRYQVTQFGKPVTLSCSQTLNHNVMYWYQQKSSQAPKLLFHYYDKDFNNEADTPDNFQSRRPNTSFCFLDIRSPGLGDTAMYLCATRRAPNTGELFFGEGSRLTVL.